The sequence of this TCR beta chain was determined in a study of human T cells and chemical hapten exposure. The time point was: patch test 2, 6 weeks after DPC sensitization. The treatment here: therapeutic diphenylcyclopropenone sensitization with weekly scalp DPC. At every patch-test visit, blood was drawn before the patch test was applied. Germline V gene lookup returns CDR1 SGDLS and CDR2 YYNGEE. The CDR3 is 14 amino acids. Trimming pared 0 bases from V and 4 bases from J, leaving 8 bases between. In the original processing: TCRs per sample had a median of roughly 96,000 and ranged from about 23,224 to 690,600. Using its own MiXCR run on the RACE reads, TCRdb lists one record per CDR3 protein. TCRdb's processing, not the authors' own work, is the source of the V and J calls. The table has 350,000 to 400,000 distinct CDR3 sequences, under 6.5% seen once.

The clonotype was recovered from a woman in her late teens or twenties with alopecia areata. Some clones in this sample may be carry-over from other donors' samples. The source was whole blood, collected in connection with sensitization to the hapten diphenylcyclopropenone (DPC). The chain uses TRBV9 and TRBJ1-5; no reliable D call. This CDR3 is CASSVAGGNQPQHF. The CDR3 DNA sequence: TGTGCCAGCAGCGTAGCTGGAGGAAATCAGCCCCAGCATTTT.